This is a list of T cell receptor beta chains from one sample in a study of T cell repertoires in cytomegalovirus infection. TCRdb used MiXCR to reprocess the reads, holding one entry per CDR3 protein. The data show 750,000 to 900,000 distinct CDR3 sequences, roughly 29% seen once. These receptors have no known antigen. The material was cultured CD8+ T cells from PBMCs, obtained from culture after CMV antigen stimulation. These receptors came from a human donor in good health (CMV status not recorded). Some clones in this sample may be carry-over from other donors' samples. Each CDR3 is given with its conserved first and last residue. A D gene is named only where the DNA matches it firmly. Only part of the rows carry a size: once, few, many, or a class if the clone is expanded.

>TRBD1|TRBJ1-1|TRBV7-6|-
CASSIGQAAAFF
TGTGCCAGCAGTATTGGACAGGCCGCGGCTTTCTTT
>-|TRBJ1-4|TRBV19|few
CASSIDPIPRGGGNEKLFF
TGTGCCAGTAGTATAGATCCAATCCCTAGAGGCGGAGGAAATGAAAAACTGTTTTTT
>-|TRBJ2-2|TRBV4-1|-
CASSPTPLENANTGELVF
TGCGCCAGCAGCCCTACCCCACTAGAAAACGCGAACACCGGGGAGCTGGTTTTT
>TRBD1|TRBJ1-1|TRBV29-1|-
CSVDTGVNTEAFF
TGCAGCGTTGATACAGGGGTGAACACTGAAGCTTTCTTT
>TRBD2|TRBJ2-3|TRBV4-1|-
CASSFPRERGTTDTQYF
TGCGCCAGCAGCTTTCCGAGGGAGCGGGGTACCACAGATACGCAGTATTTT
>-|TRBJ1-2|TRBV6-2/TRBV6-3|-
CASTAATYGYTF
TGTGCCAGCACTGCCGCCACTTACGGCTACACCTTC
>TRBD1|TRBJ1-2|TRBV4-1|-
CASSQETGNYGYTF
TGCGCCAGCAGCCAAGAGACAGGGAACTATGGCTACACCTTC
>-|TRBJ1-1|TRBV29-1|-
CSVLVAGHAMNTEAFF
TGCAGCGTCTTGGTGGCCGGGCACGCCATGAACACTGAAGCTTTCTTT
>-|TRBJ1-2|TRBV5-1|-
CASSWRGSQPGGEYGYTF
TGCGCCAGCAGCTGGAGGGGGTCCCAACCCGGGGGCGAGTATGGCTACACCTTC
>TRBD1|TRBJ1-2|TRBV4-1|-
CASSQEGTGIYGYTF
TGCGCCAGCAGCCAAGAAGGGACAGGCATCTATGGCTACACCTTC
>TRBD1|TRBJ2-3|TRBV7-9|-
CASSARQGPTPDTQYF
TGTGCCAGCAGCGCTCGACAGGGGCCAACCCCAGATACGCAGTATTTT
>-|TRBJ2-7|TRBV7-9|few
CAAFSGYEQYF
TGTGCCGCGTTCTCGGGGTACGAGCAGTACTTC
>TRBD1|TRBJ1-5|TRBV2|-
CASSEWGQGKVAQHF
TGTGCCAGCAGTGAATGGGGACAGGGGAAGGTGGCCCAGCATTTT
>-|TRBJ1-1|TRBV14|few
CASSQRMNTEAFF
TGTGCCAGCAGCCAAAGAATGAACACTGAAGCTTTCTTT
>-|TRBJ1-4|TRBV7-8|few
CASSPFTATNEKLFF
TGTGCCAGCAGCCCCTTCACCGCAACTAATGAAAAACTGTTTTTT
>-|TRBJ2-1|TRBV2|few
CASLDWFNEQFF
TGTGCCAGCCTGGACTGGTTCAATGAGCAGTTCTTC
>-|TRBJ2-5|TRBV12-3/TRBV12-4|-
CASSSQDHRQTQYF
TGTGCCAGCAGTTCCCAGGACCACCGGCAGACCCAGTACTTC
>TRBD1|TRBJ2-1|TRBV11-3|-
CASSVRGPTYNEQFF
TGTGCCAGCAGCGTCAGGGGGCCCACCTACAATGAGCAGTTCTTC
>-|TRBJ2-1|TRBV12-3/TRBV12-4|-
CASSFVPGPNKSDEQFF
TGTGCCAGCAGTTTCGTTCCAGGGCCTAATAAGTCCGATGAGCAGTTCTTC
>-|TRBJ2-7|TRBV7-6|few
CASSLEAEHYEQYF
TGTGCCAGCAGCTTAGAGGCGGAGCACTACGAGCAGTACTTC
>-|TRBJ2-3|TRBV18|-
CASSPLEWGRDTQYF
TGTGCCAGCTCACCTCTAGAATGGGGTAGAGATACGCAGTATTTT
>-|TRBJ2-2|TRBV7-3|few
CASLRIRTGELFF
TGTGCCAGCCTTCGCATACGGACCGGGGAGCTGTTTTTT
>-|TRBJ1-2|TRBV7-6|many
CAIWDILSYGYTF
TGTGCCATCTGGGACATTCTTTCCTATGGCTACACCTTC
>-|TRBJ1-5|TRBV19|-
CASSWISAGMSNQPQHF
TGTGCCAGTAGTTGGATATCGGCGGGAATGAGCAATCAGCCCCAGCATTTT
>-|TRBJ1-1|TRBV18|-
CASSLNPGRPDTEAFF
TGTGCCAGCTCACTAAACCCGGGGAGACCGGACACTGAAGCTTTCTTT
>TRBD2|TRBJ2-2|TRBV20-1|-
CSARGDTSGGLGGELFF
TGCAGTGCTAGGGGTGACACTAGCGGGGGGCTCGGCGGGGAGCTGTTTTTT
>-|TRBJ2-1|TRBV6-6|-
CASSPPPAVMYNEQFF
TGTGCCAGCAGTCCCCCGCCGGCGGTGATGTACAATGAGCAGTTCTTC
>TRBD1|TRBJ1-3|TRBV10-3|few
CAITTGAGNTIYF
TGTGCCATAACTACAGGGGCTGGAAACACCATATATTTT
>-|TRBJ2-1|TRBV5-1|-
CASSLVVAIGNEQFF
TGCGCCAGCAGCTTGGTAGTTGCGATAGGGAATGAGCAGTTCTTC
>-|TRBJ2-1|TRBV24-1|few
CATSDPPGYNEQFF
TGTGCCACCAGTGATCCCCCAGGCTACAATGAGCAGTTCTTC
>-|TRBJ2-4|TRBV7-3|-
CASSLTGGSAKNIQYF
TGTGCCAGCAGCTTAACCGGGGGTAGTGCCAAAAACATTCAGTACTTC
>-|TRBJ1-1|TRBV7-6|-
CASSSRPGHMNTEAFF
TGTGCCAGCAGCTCTAGGCCGGGACATATGAACACTGAAGCTTTCTTT
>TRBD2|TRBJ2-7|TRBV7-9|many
CASSLGLAGGYEQYF
TGTGCCAGCAGCTTAGGACTAGCGGGGGGCTACGAGCAGTACTTC
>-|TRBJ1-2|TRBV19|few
CASSHRQGQLHYGYTF
TGTGCCAGTAGTCACCGACAAGGACAGCTTCACTATGGCTACACCTTC
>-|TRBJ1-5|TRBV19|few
CASSATGTPNQPQHF
TGTGCCAGTAGTGCAACCGGGACACCGAATCAGCCCCAGCATTTT
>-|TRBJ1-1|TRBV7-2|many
CASSLPLTAAGTTEAFF
TGTGCCAGCAGCTTACCCTTGACCGCCGCCGGGACCACTGAAGCTTTCTTT
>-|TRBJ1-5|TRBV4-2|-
CASSQVFNPNQPQHF
TGTGCCAGCAGCCAAGTATTTAACCCTAATCAGCCCCAGCATTTT
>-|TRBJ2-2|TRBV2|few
CASSALLANTGELFF
TGTGCCAGCAGTGCTCTTCTAGCAAACACCGGGGAGCTGTTTTTT
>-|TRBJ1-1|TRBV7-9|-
CASSPGKATEAFF
TGTGCCAGCAGCCCCGGTAAGGCCACTGAAGCTTTCTTT
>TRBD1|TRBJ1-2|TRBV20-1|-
CSAYARTGTYGYTF
TGCAGTGCCTATGCTCGGACAGGGACCTATGGCTACACCTTC
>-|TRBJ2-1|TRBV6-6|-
CASTYLEGGAYNEQFF
TGTGCCAGCACCTACCTTGAAGGGGGGGCCTACAATGAGCAGTTCTTC
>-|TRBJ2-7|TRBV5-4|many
CASSLDRVGPWGEQYF
TGTGCCAGCAGCTTGGACAGGGTAGGCCCTTGGGGCGAGCAGTACTTC
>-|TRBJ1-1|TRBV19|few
CASSIDLTVTEAFF
TGTGCCAGTAGTATAGATTTGACGGTCACTGAAGCTTTCTTT
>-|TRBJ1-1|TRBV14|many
CASSVPGTVNTEAFF
TGTGCCAGCAGCGTACCCGGTACAGTGAACACTGAAGCTTTCTTT
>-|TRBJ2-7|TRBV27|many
CASSPLMSGNPYEQYF
TGTGCCAGCAGCCCCCTAATGTCGGGAAACCCCTACGAGCAGTACTTC
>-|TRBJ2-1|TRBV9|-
CASSAPEGSYNEQFF
TGTGCCAGCAGCGCCCCTGAAGGCTCCTACAATGAGCAGTTCTTC
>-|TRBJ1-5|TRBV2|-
CASSETDLSNQPQHF
TGTGCCAGCAGTGAGACAGACCTTAGCAATCAGCCCCAGCATTTT
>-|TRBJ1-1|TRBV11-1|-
CASSFYMGLGTEAFF
TGTGCCAGCAGCTTCTATATGGGGCTGGGCACTGAAGCTTTCTTT
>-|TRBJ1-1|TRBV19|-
CASSFWTVNTEAFF
TGTGCCAGTAGTTTCTGGACGGTGAACACTGAAGCTTTCTTT
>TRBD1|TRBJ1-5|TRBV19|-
CASSINEGARQPQHF
TGTGCCAGTAGTATAAACGAGGGGGCGAGGCAGCCCCAGCATTTT
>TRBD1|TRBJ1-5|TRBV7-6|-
CASSSSRQGNQPQHF
TGTGCCAGCAGCTCCTCCCGACAGGGTAATCAGCCCCAGCATTTT
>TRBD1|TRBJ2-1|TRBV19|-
CASSIDQETGVYNEQFF
TGTGCCAGTAGTATAGATCAAGAGACAGGGGTCTACAATGAGCAGTTCTTC
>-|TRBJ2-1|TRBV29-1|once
CSVEGARTDNEQFF
TGCAGCGTTGAAGGAGCCCGCACCGACAATGAGCAGTTCTTC
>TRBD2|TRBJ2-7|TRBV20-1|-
CSARGGTDPPYEQYF
TGCAGTGCTCGGGGGGGGACGGATCCTCCCTACGAGCAGTACTTC
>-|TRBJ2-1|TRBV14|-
CASSQDGGGRYNEQFF
TGTGCCAGCAGCCAAGATGGGGGGGGCCGATACAATGAGCAGTTCTTC
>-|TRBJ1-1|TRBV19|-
CASATRLWNTEAFF
TGTGCCAGTGCGACCAGGCTTTGGAACACTGAAGCTTTCTTT
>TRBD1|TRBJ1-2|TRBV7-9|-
CASSTPGQGNYGYTF
TGTGCCAGCAGCACTCCGGGACAGGGAAACTATGGCTACACCTTC
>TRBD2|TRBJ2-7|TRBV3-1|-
CASSPGRNEQYF
TGTGCCAGCAGCCCCGGGAGGAACGAGCAGTACTTC
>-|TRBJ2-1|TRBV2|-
CASSRTDPAYEQFF
TGTGCCAGCAGTCGGACGGACCCTGCATATGAGCAGTTCTTC
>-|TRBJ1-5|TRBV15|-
CATRGGAYSNQPQHF
TGTGCCACCCGAGGAGGGGCTTATAGCAATCAGCCCCAGCATTTT